This TCR beta chain is drawn from a study of cytotoxic CD8 clonotypes in ibrutinib-treated CLL. The CDR3 is made up of 15 amino acids. Germline CDR1 and CDR2: PRHDT and FYEKMQ (reference sequence). The V segment lost 4 bases and the J segment 1 base; nucleotides outside the gene matches: 5. The assay was immunoSEQ multiplex PCR, and TCRdb's table has in-frame clones only and misses some. This table holds around 310,000 clones, 80% found once. The V gene is TRBV13, the J gene TRBJ2-7, with 9 bases that match TRBD1. The source of this sequence is a human donor with chronic lymphocytic leukemia. The sample here was PBMCs, taken before ibrutinib treatment. Here the CDR3 DNA reads TGTGCCAGCAGCTCCCTAGACAGGGGGTCCTACGAGCAGTACTTC. It codes for CASSSLDRGSYEQYF.